This T cell receptor beta chain was recovered during a study of blood T cell repertoires in COVID-19. Here immunoSEQ multiplex PCR was the method, and the copy in TCRdb shows in-frame clones only, minus some. The profile shows some 200,000 clones, just under 85% of them singletons. The CDR3 is made up of 13 amino acids. Trimming at V came to 5 bases and at J to 7 bases, leaving 7 bases not matched to a gene. Germline assignment: CDR1 SQVTM and CDR2 ANQGSEA. The specimen was peripheral blood. The chain employs TRBV29-1 and TRBJ1-5, with 8 positions matching TRBD1. This clonotype was obtained from a man aged 55 to 70 with COVID-19, enrolled during active disease. For the CDR3, the DNA is TGCAGCGTTCAGACAGGGGCGGGACAGCCCCAGCATTTT. Its translation: CSVQTGAGQPQHF.